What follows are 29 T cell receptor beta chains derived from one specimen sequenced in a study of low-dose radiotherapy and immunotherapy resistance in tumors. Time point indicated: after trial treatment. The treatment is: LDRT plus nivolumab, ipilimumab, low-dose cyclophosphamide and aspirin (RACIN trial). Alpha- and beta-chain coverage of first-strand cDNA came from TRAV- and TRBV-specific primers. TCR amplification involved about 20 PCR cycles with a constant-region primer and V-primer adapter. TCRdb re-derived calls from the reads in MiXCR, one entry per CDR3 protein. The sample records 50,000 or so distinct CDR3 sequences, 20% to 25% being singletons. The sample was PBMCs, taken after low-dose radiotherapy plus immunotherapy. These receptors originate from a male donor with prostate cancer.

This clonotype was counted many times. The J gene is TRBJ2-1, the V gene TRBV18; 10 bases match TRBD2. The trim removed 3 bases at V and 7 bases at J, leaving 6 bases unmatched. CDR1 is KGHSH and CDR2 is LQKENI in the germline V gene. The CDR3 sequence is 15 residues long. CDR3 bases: TGTGCCAGCTCACCCCTAGCGGGAGAGGGGAATGAGCAGTTCTTC. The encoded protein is CASSPLAGEGNEQFF.

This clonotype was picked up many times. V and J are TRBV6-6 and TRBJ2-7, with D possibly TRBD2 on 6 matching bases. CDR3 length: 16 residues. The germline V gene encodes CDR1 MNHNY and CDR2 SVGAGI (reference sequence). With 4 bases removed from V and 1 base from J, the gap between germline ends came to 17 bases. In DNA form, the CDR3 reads TGTGCCAGCAGTTTCCTCCGTGGAGGGGCGTCCTACGAGCAGTACTTC. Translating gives CASSFLRGGASYEQYF.

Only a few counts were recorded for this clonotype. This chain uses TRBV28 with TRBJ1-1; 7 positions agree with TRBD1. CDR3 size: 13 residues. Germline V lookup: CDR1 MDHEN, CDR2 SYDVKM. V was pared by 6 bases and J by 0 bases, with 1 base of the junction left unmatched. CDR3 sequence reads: CASRGQLNTEAFF. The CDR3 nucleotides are TGTGCCAGCAGGGGACAGCTGAACACTGAAGCTTTCTTT.

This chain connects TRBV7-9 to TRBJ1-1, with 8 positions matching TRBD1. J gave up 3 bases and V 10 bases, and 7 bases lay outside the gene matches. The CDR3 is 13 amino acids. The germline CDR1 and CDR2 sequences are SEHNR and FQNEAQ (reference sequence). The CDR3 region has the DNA TGTGCCAAACGCCAGGGGGCCGACACTGAAGCTTTCTTT. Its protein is CAKRQGADTEAFF.

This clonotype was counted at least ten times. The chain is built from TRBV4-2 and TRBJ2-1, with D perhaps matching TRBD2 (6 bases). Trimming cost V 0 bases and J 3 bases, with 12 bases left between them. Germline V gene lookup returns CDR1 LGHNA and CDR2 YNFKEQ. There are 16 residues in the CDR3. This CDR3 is CASSQEAGGGYNEQFF. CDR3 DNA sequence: TGTGCCAGCAGCCAAGAGGCCGGGGGAGGCTACAATGAGCAGTTCTTC.

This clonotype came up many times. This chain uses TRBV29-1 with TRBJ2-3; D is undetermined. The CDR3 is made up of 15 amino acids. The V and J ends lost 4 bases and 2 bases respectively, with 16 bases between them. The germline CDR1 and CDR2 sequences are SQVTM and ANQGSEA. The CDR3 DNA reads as TGCAGCGTTGTAGCTTTTTCACAGCCCACAGATACGCAGTATTTT. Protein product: CSVVAFSQPTDTQYF.

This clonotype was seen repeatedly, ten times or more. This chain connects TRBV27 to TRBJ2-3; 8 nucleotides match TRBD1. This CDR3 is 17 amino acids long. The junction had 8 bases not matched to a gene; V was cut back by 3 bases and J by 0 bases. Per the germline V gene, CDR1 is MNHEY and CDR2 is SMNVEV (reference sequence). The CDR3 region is CASSFSTGTGSTDTQYF. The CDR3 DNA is TGTGCCAGCAGTTTTAGTACCGGGACAGGTAGCACAGATACGCAGTATTTT.

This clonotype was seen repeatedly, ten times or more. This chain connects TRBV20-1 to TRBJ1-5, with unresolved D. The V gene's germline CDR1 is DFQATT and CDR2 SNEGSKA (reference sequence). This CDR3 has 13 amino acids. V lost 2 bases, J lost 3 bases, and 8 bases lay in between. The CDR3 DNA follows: TGCAGTGCTAGAAGTCTTACCAATCAGCCCCAGCATTTT. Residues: CSARSLTNQPQHF.

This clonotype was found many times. The CDR3 reads CASSPTTTMNTEAFF. CDR3 DNA: TGTGCCAGCAGCCCAACGACAACTATGAACACTGAAGCTTTCTTT. The chain is built from TRBV7-9 and TRBJ1-1; unclear D gene. Trimming took 5 bases from V and 0 from J, leaving 13 bases between them. In germline, CDR1 is SEHNR, CDR2 FQNEAQ (reference sequence). This CDR3 spans 15 amino acids.

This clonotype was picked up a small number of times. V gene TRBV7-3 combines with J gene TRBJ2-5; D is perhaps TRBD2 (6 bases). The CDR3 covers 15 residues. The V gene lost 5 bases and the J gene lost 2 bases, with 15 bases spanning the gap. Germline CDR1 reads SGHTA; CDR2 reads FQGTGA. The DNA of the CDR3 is TGTGCCAGCAGCCAAACGGCGGGGAGACAAGAGACCCAGTACTTC. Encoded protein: CASSQTAGRQETQYF.

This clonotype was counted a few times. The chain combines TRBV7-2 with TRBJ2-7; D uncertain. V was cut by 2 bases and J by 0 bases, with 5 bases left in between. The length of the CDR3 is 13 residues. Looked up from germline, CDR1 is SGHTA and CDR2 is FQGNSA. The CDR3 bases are TGTGCCAGCAGCTTAAGGGACTCCTACGAGCAGTACTTC. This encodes CASSLRDSYEQYF.

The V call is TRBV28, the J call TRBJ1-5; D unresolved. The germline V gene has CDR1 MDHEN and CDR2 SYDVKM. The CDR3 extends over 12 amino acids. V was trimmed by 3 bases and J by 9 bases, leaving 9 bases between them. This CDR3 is CASSLAGLPQHF. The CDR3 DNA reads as TGTGCCAGCAGTTTGGCGGGTCTGCCCCAGCATTTT.

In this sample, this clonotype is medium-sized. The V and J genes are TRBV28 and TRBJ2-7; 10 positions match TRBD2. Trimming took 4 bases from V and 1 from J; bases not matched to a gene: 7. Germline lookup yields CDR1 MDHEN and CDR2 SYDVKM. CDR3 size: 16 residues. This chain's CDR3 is CASSSGAGGGSYEQYF. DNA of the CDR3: TGTGCCAGCAGTTCGGGAGCGGGGGGGGGATCCTACGAGCAGTACTTC.

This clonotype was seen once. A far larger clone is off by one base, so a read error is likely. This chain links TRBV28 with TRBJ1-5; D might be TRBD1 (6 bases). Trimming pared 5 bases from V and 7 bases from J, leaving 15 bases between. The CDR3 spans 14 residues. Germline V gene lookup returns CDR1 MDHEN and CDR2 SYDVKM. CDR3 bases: TGTGCCAGCAGTGAGTCGAGGGGGGACCAGCCCCAGCATTTT. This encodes CASSESRGDQPQHF.

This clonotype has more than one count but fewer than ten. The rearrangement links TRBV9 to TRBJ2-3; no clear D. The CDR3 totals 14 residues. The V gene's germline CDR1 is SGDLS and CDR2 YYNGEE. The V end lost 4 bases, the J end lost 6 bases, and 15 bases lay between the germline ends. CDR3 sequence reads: CASSRNWGLDTQYF. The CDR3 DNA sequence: TGTGCCAGCAGCCGAAATTGGGGTTTGGATACGCAGTATTTT.

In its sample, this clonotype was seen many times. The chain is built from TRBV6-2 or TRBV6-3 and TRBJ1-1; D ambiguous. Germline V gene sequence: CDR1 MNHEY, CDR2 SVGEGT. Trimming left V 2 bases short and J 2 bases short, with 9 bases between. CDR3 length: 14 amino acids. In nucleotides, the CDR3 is TGTGCCAGCAGTTACCCCAGGATTAACACTGAAGCTTTCTTT. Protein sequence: CASSYPRINTEAFF.

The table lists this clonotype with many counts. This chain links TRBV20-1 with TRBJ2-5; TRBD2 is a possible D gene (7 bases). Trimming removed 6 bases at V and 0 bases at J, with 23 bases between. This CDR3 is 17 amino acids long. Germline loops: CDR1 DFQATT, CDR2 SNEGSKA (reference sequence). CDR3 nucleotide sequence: TGCAGTGCCGGAGTGGGGGGGGGGCACCTGTACCAAGAGACCCAGTACTTC. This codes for CSAGVGGGHLYQETQYF.

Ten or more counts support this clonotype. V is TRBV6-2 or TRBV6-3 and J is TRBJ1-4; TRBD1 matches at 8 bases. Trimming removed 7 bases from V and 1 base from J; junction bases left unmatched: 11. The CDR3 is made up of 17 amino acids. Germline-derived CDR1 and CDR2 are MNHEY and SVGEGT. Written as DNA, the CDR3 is TGTGCCAGCAACGGAGACAGGGGCGGATTAACTAATGAAAAACTGTTTTTT. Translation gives CASNGDRGGLTNEKLFF.

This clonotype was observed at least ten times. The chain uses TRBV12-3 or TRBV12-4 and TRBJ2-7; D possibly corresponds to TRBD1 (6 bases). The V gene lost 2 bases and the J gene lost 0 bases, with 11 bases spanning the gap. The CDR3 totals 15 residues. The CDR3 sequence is CASSLYDRISYEQYF. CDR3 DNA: TGTGCCAGCAGTTTATACGACAGGATCTCCTACGAGCAGTACTTC.

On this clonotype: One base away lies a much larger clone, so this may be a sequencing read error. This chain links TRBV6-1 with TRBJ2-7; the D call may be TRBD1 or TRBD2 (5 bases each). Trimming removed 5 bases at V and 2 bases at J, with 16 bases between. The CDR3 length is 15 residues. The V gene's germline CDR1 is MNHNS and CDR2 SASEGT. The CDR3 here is CASSHSTGPTYEQYF. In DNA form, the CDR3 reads TGTGCCAGCAGTCACTCGACGGGACCCACCTACGAGCAGTACTTC.

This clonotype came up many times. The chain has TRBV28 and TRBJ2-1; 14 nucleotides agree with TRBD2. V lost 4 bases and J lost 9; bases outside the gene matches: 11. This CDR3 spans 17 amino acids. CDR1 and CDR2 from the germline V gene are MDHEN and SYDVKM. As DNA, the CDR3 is TGTGCCAGCAGTTGGGGACTAGCGGGAGCGTCAAGGGGTGAGCAGTTCTTC. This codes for CASSWGLAGASRGEQFF. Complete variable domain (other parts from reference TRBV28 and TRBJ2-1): DVKVTQSSRYLVKRTGEKVFLECVQDMDHENMFWYRQDPGLGLRLIYFSYDVKMKEKGDIPEGYSVSREKKERFSLILESASTNQTSMYLCASSWGLAGASRGEQFFGPGTRLTVL.

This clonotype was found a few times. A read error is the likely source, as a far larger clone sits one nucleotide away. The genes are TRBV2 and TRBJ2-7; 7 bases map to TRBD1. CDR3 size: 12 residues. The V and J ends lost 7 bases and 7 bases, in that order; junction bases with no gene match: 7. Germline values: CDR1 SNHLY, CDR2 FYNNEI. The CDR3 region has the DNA TGTGCCAGCAAAAAGACAGGGCCTGAGCAGTACTTC. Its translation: CASKKTGPEQYF.

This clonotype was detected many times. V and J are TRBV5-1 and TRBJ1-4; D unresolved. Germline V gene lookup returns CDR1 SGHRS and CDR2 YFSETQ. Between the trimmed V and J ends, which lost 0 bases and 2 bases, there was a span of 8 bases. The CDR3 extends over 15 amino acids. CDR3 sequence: CASSLGDSTNEKLFF. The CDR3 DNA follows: TGCGCCAGCAGCTTGGGGGATAGCACTAATGAAAAACTGTTTTTT.

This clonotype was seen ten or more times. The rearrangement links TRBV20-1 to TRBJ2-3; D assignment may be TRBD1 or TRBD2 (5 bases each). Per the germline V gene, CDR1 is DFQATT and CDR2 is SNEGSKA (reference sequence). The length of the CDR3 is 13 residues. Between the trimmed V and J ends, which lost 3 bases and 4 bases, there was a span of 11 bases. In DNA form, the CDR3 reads TGCAGTGCTAGTATCGGGGCCGCAGATACGCAGTATTTT. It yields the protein CSASIGAADTQYF.

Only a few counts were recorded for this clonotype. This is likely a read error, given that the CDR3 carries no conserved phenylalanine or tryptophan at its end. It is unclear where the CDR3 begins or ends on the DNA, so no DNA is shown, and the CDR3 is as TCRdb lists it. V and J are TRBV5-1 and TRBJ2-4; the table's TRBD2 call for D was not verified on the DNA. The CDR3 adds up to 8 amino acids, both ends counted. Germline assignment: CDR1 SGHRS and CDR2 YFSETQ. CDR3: CASRGTSR.

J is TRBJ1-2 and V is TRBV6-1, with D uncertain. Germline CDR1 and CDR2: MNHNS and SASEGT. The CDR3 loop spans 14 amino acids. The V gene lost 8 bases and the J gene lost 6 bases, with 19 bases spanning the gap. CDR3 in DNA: TGTGCCAGCCGGAAGGACCGGGCCCGGGATGGCTACACCTTC. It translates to CASRKDRARDGYTF.

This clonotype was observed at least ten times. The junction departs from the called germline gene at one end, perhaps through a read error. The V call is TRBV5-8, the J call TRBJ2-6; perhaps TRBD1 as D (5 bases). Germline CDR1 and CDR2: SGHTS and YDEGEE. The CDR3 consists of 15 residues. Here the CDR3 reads CASSEQGTGANVLTF. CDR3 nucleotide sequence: TGCGCCAGCAGCGAGCAGGGCACTGGGGCCAACGTCCTGACTTTC.

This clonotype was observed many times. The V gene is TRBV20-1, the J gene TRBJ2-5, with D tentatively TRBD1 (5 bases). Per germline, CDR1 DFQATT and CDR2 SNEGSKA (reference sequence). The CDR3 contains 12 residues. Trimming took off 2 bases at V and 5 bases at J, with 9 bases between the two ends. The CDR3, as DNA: TGCAGTGCTAGACAGGGATACGAGACCCAGTACTTC. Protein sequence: CSARQGYETQYF.

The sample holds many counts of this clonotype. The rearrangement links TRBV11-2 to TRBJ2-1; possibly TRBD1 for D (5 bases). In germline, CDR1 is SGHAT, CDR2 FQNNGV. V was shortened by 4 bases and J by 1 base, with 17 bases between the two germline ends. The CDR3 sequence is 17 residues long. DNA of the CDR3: TGTGCCAGCAGCTCTTCCCCTACAGGCCTTTCCTACAATGAGCAGTTCTTC. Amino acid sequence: CASSSSPTGLSYNEQFF.